The 6 T cell receptor beta chains below all came from one sample that was sequenced in a study of T cells in Graves' hyperthyroidism and ophthalmopathy. It was RNA transcripts that yielded the amplified TCR beta CDR3 regions. The HTBI primer set drove a first-round RT-PCR of the TCR CDR3. TCRdb re-analysed the multiplex PCR reads in MiXCR, keeping a single row per CDR3 protein. In the table there are hundreds of thousands of distinct CDR3 sequences, roughly 14% of which are singletons. The source material was blood. The receptors were sampled from a man younger than 35 with Graves' ophthalmopathy.

This clonotype has ten or more counts. The chain has TRBV6-1 and TRBJ2-1; tentative D call: TRBD2 (5 bases). Germline V gives CDR1 MNHNS, CDR2 SASEGT. This CDR3 spans 15 amino acids. V lost 2 bases and J 10 bases, leaving 18 bases between the germline ends. The CDR3 region has the DNA TGTGCCAGCAGTGAACAACGGACGGGGTCTGACGAGCAGTTCTTC. It translates to CASSEQRTGSDEQFF.

This clonotype was seen at least ten times. The chain joins TRBV12-3 or TRBV12-4 to TRBJ2-1; D might be TRBD2 (7 bases). The ends were cut back, 2 bases at V and 8 bases at J, with 16 bases in the middle. The CDR3 is 15 amino acids. DNA of the CDR3: TGTGCCAGCAGTTTAATGGGGGGGGGCACCCATGAGCAGTTCTTC. The encoded protein is CASSLMGGGTHEQFF.

At least ten counts were recorded for this clonotype. The V call is TRBV12-3 or TRBV12-4, the J call TRBJ2-1; possible D gene TRBD2, 6 bases. The CDR3 has 15 residues. Trimming shortened V by 2 bases and J by 4 bases, and 12 bases separated the two germline ends. The CDR3 here is CASSLLGGYYNEQFF. In nucleotides, the CDR3 is TGTGCCAGCAGTTTACTGGGAGGATATTACAATGAGCAGTTCTTC.

In this sample, this clonotype turned up many times. The V and J genes are TRBV6-1 and TRBJ2-1; D possibly matches TRBD1 or TRBD2 (6 bases each). Deletions cut 6 bases from V and 10 bases from J, with 13 bases between. Germline V gene data show CDR1 as MNHNS and CDR2 as SASEGT. This CDR3 contains 12 residues. As DNA, the CDR3 is TGTGCCAGCAGCTCACAGGGAGGCGAGCAGTTCTTC. Encoded protein: CASSSQGGEQFF.

This clonotype was counted at least ten times. V is TRBV12-3 or TRBV12-4 and J is TRBJ1-2; 8 nucleotides line up with TRBD1. The CDR3 runs to 15 residues. V shed 5 bases and J 4 bases; nucleotides not matched to a gene: 9. CDR3 residues: CASSRSGGWGYGYTF. The CDR3, as DNA: TGTGCCAGCAGTCGATCAGGGGGCTGGGGCTATGGCTACACCTTC.

This clonotype has more than one count but fewer than ten. The chain links TRBV7-2 to TRBJ1-6; no clear D. From germline, CDR1 is SGHTA and CDR2 FQGNSA. V lost 1 base and J lost 4, with 5 bases in between. The length of the CDR3 is 14 residues. The CDR3 protein is CASSLEGYNSPLHF. In nucleotides, the CDR3 is TGTGCCAGCAGCTTAGAGGGATATAATTCACCCCTCCACTTT.